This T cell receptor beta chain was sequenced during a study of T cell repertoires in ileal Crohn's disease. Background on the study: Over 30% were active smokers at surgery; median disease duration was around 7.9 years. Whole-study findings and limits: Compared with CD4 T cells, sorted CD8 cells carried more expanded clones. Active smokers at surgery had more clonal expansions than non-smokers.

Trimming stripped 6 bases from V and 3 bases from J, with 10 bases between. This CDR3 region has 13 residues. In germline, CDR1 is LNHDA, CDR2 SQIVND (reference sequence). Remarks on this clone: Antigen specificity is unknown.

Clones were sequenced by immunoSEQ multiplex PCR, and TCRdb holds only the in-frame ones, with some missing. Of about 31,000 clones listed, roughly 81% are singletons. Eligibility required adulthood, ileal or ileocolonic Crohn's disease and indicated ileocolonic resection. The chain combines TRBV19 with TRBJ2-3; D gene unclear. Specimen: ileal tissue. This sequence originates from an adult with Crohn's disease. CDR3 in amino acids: CASSSPRTDTQYF. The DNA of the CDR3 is TGTGCCAGTAGCTCCCCCCGGACAGATACGCAGTATTTT. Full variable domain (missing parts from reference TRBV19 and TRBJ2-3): DGGITQSPKYLFRKEGQNVTLSCEQNLNHDAMYWYRQDPGQGLRLIYYSQIVNDFQKGDIAEGYSVSREKKESFPLTVTSAQKNPTAFYLCASSSPRTDTQYFGPGTRLTVL.